This TCR beta chain emerged from a study of blood T cell repertoires in COVID-19. Across the whole study: Both acute and convalescent COVID-19 samples were obtained from the United States, Italy and Spain. Nucleic acid was either cDNA or gDNA, and it came from T cells, B-cell-depleted T cells, or PBMCs.

Authors' processing steps: Amplification from reference gene primers served as the basis for estimated nucleated cell counts. Clones were read by immunoSEQ multiplex PCR, and TCRdb kept only the in-frame ones, dropping some. V and J calls and clone size are copied from that table; D and trimming were computed from the DNA. The sample has tens of thousands of clones, more than 75% seen once. V dropped 5 bases and J dropped 1 base, with 6 bases sitting between them. The V gene's germline CDR1 is LNHDA and CDR2 SQIVND (reference sequence). The CDR3 runs to 14 residues. This TCR was recovered from a human donor in a cohort sampled during active COVID-19. The chain links TRBV19 to TRBJ2-6; D remains unclear. The sequenced sample was peripheral blood. This chain's CDR3 is CASSPGSGANVLTF. The CDR3 nucleotides are TGTGCCAGTAGTCCGGGTTCTGGGGCCAACGTCCTGACTTTC.